This record covers a single T cell receptor beta chain. The antigen is not known. These data originate in a study of radiotherapy plus CTLA-4 blockade in lung cancer. Study-level background: In around 17% of patients, objective responses were seen; roughly 30% had disease control. Study-level results: The authors reported that early blood T cell clone dynamics, with interferon-beta, best predicted response. Subsequent to radiotherapy plus ipilimumab, tumor-derived TCR clones underwent expansion in blood.

Germline V gene data show CDR1 as SGHAT and CDR2 as FQNNGV. The junction had 6 bases not matched to a gene; V was cut back by 5 bases and J by 11 bases. The CDR3 covers 12 residues. TCRdb keeps only in-frame clones here, not all; method: immunoSEQ multiplex PCR. The data show tens of thousands of clones, about 75% seen once. The chain joins TRBV11-2 to TRBJ2-1; the match to TRBD2 covers 7 bases. The sequence derives from a human donor with non-small cell lung cancer who had stable disease on radiotherapy plus ipilimumab. The material sequenced was peripheral blood, taken from a patient treated with radiotherapy plus ipilimumab. CDR3 nucleotides: TGTGCCAGCAGCCCAGGACTAGTGCAGCAGTTCTTC. Amino acids: CASSPGLVQQFF. Supplemented by reference TRBV11-2 and TRBJ2-1, the full variable domain reads EAGVAQSPRYKIIEKRQSVAFWCNPISGHATLYWYQQILGQGPKLLIQFQNNGVVDDSQLPKDRFSAERLKGVDSTLKIQPAKLEDSAVYLCASSPGLVQQFFGPGTRLTVL.